This TCR beta chain appears in the sequencing data of a study of early T cells in non-severe SARS-CoV-2 infection. From the 5' RACE reads, TCRdb called clonotypes with MiXCR, one entry per CDR3 protein. Of about 63,000 distinct CDR3 sequences in the sample, 13% were seen once. This clonotype was recorded many times. CDR3 size: 17 residues. Germline values: CDR1 MNHNS, CDR2 SASEGT. Trimming cost V 6 bases and J 2 bases, with 19 bases left between them. The V call is TRBV6-1, the J call TRBJ2-2, with D perhaps assigned TRBD1 or TRBD2 (6 bases each). This clonotype originated in an adult who was a healthcare worker with PCR-confirmed SARS-CoV-2 infection or an uninfected control (not recorded which). The source material was whole blood. This CDR3 reads CASRSFLRGPNTGELFF. The CDR3 nucleotides read TGTGCCAGCAGATCTTTTCTCCGGGGGCCCAACACCGGGGAGCTGTTTTTT.